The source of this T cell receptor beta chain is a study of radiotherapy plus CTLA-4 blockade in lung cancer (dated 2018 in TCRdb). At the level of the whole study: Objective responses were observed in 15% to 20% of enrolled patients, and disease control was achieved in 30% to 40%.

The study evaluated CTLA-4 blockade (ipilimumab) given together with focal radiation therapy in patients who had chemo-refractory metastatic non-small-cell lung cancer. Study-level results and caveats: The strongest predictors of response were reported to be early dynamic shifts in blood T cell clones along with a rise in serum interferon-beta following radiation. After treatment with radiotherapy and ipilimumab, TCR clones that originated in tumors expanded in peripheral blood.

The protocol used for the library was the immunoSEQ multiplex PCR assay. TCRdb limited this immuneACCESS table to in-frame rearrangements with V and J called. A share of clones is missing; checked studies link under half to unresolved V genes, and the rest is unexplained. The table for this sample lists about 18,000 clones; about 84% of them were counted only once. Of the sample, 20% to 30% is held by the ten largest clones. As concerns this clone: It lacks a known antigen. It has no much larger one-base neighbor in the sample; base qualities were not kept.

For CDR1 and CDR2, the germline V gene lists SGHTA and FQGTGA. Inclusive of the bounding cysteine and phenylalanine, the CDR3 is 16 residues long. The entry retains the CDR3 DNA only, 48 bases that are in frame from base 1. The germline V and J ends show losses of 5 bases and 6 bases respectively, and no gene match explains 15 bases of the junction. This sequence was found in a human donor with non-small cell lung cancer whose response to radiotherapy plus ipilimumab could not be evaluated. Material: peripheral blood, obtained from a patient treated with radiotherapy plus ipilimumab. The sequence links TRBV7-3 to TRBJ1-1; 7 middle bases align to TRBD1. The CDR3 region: CASSPRVGGGYAEAFF. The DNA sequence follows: TGTGCCAGCAGCCCCCGAGTAGGGGGCGGGTACGCTGAAGCTTTCTTT.